The 29 T cell receptor beta chains reported below all come from one sample, sequenced in a study of blood T cell repertoires in COVID-19. Measured with immunoSEQ multiplex PCR; TCRdb has only the in-frame clones, and not every one. Of hundreds of thousands of clones in the sample, 87% are singletons; the top ten hold nearly 6.5%. The specimen sequenced was peripheral blood. These receptors originate from a woman aged 45 to 65 with COVID-19, enrolled during active disease.

V and J are TRBV3-1 (or the pseudogene TRBV3-2) and TRBJ2-3; tentatively, D is TRBD2 (5 bases). This CDR3 is built from 16 residues. The V end lost 4 bases, the J end lost 0 bases, and 14 bases lay between the germline ends. In germline, CDR1 is LGHDT, CDR2 YNNKEL (reference sequence). The CDR3 region has the DNA TGTGCCAGCAGCCCCCTCCAGCGGTCCAGCACAGATACGCAGTATTTT. Translation: CASSPLQRSSTDTQYF.

The rearrangement uses TRBV6-5 and TRBJ2-2; 8 positions agree with TRBD2. V lost 7 bases, J lost 4 bases, and 11 bases stayed unmatched. Germline-derived CDR1 and CDR2 are MNHEY and SVGAGI. The CDR3 covers 16 residues. The CDR3 DNA is TGTGCCAGCACCTACTCGGGGGGGCGCCTCACCGGGGAGCTGTTTTTT. Amino acid sequence: CASTYSGGRLTGELFF.

V and J are TRBV5-6 and TRBJ2-7; 10 bases fit TRBD2. Germline V gene data show CDR1 as SGHDT and CDR2 as YYEEEE. The CDR3 is 19 amino acids. V shed 1 base and J 4 bases; nucleotides not matched to a gene: 17. As DNA, the CDR3 is TGTGCCAGCAGCTTGAGAAGCGGGAGGGCCCTAGCTTACTGGTACGAGCAGTACTTC. This translates into CASSLRSGRALAYWYEQYF.

The chain couples TRBV2 to TRBJ1-4; 8 bases line up with TRBD1. Per germline, CDR1 SNHLY and CDR2 FYNNEI. V lost 8 bases, J lost 4 bases, and 6 bases stayed unmatched. The CDR3 has 14 amino acids. CDR3 residues: CASGRTGFNEKLFF. CDR3 in DNA: TGTGCCAGCGGCAGGACAGGGTTTAATGAAAAACTGTTTTTT.

This chain connects TRBV19 to TRBJ2-1, with 8 bases lining up with TRBD2. CDR1 is LNHDA and CDR2 is SQIVND in the germline V gene (reference sequence). The ends lost 6 bases at V and 7 bases at J; junction bases unmatched: 14. This CDR3 is built from 16 residues. CDR3 nucleotide sequence: TGTGCCAGTAGGGGACCGGGACGTCCGGGGGGGAATGAGCAGTTCTTC. Protein sequence: CASRGPGRPGGNEQFF.

The chain carries TRBV3-1 (or the pseudogene TRBV3-2) and TRBJ2-7; 9 bases match TRBD2. This CDR3 spans 14 amino acids. Germline V CDR1 and CDR2: LGHDT, YNNKEL (reference sequence). Trimming took 3 bases from V and 9 from J; bases not matched to a gene: 9. The CDR3 sequence: CASSQPGLAMWQYF. The CDR3 DNA is TGTGCCAGCAGCCAGCCGGGACTAGCAATGTGGCAGTACTTC.

This chain links TRBV7-9 with TRBJ2-5; 7 positions agree with TRBD1. The CDR3 length is 16 residues. J gave up 0 bases and V 4 bases, and 8 bases lay outside the gene matches. CDR1 SEHNR and CDR2 FQNEAQ come from the germline V gene (reference sequence). CDR3 nucleotide sequence: TGTGCCAGCAGCTCCTCGCGACAGGGCTACCAAGAGACCCAGTACTTC. Its translation: CASSSSRQGYQETQYF.

The chain combines TRBV10-3 with TRBJ2-7, with 9 bases lining up with TRBD2. The junction had 7 bases not matched to a gene; V was cut back by 4 bases and J by 0 bases. CDR3 length equals 16 residues. Germline lookup yields CDR1 ENHRY and CDR2 SYGVKD. CDR3 in amino acids: CAISGESGLASYEQYF. In nucleotides, the CDR3 is TGTGCCATCAGTGGGGAGTCGGGACTAGCCTCCTACGAGCAGTACTTC.

This clone came up once. The chain carries TRBV4-1 and TRBJ2-1; 9 bases fit TRBD2. Unmatched junction bases numbered 10, after V lost 5 bases and J lost 8 bases. Germline V lookup: CDR1 MGHRA, CDR2 YSYEKL. This CDR3 contains 15 residues. The CDR3 DNA reads as TGCGCCAGCAGCACCCCTAGCGGGATTAGCTATGAGCAGTTCTTC. Translation: CASSTPSGISYEQFF.

The V and J genes are TRBV7-6 and TRBJ2-3, with D uncertain. CDR3 length equals 15 residues. Germline-derived CDR1 and CDR2 are SGHVS and FNYEAQ. V gave up 4 bases and J gave up 0 bases, with 11 bases separating them. This CDR3 reads CASSSIGPSTDTQYF. As DNA, the CDR3 is TGTGCCAGCAGCTCTATTGGGCCTAGCACAGATACGCAGTATTTT.

In its sample, this clone was seen a few times. V gene TRBV27 combines with J gene TRBJ2-3; no clear D. Looked up from germline, CDR1 is MNHEY and CDR2 is SMNVEV (reference sequence). Trimming removed 3 bases at V and 0 bases at J, with 10 bases between. CDR3 length: 15 amino acids. The CDR3 coding sequence is TGTGCCAGCAGTTTCTGGGCATCTAGCACAGATACGCAGTATTTT. Translation gives CASSFWASSTDTQYF.

The CDR3 loop reads CATSDDRAWTGELFF. The CDR3 DNA reads as TGTGCCACCAGTGATGACAGGGCGTGGACCGGGGAGCTGTTTTTT. The genes are TRBV24-1 and TRBJ2-2, with 7 bases matching TRBD1. Germline trimming cut 3 bases from V and 5 bases from J; bases unmatched to any gene: 5. The CDR3 is made up of 15 amino acids. The V gene's germline CDR1 is KGHDR and CDR2 SFDVKD.

This clone was seen a handful of times. The gene calls are TRBV18 and TRBJ2-7; D unresolved. Looked up from germline, CDR1 is KGHSH and CDR2 is LQKENI. The V and J ends lost 5 bases and 0 bases respectively, with 8 bases between them. The CDR3 has 13 amino acids. The DNA of the CDR3 is TGTGCCAGCTCAAGTAGCAGCTCCTACGAGCAGTACTTC. Its protein is CASSSSSSYEQYF.

The V and J genes are TRBV12-5 and TRBJ2-7; D is perhaps TRBD2 (6 bases). The CDR3 totals 15 residues. Germline CDR1 is LGHNT and CDR2 is FRNRAP. The V end lost 2 bases, the J end lost 5 bases, and 16 bases lay between the germline ends. In nucleotides, the CDR3 is TGTGCTAGTGGTTTGTTACGGACGGGAGCTGACGAGCAGTACTTC. The encoded protein is CASGLLRTGADEQYF.

The rearrangement uses TRBV19 and TRBJ2-1; possibly TRBD2 for D (5 bases). The V and J ends lost 7 bases and 5 bases respectively, with 12 bases between them. Germline CDR1 reads LNHDA; CDR2 reads SQIVND (reference sequence). The CDR3 sequence is 13 residues long. The CDR3 spells CASKRTGNNEQFF. DNA of the CDR3: TGTGCCAGTAAGCGGACTGGGAACAATGAGCAGTTCTTC.

The V gene is TRBV12-5, the J gene TRBJ2-1; 10 bases match TRBD2. CDR3 size: 19 residues. The germline CDR1 and CDR2 sequences are LGHNT and FRNRAP. V dropped 0 bases and J dropped 1; count of bases not matched to a gene: 9. The CDR3 region is CASGLVRSGRAESYNEQFF. The CDR3 coding sequence is TGTGCTAGTGGTTTGGTACGGAGCGGGAGGGCCGAATCCTACAATGAGCAGTTCTTC.

The rearrangement joins TRBV14 to TRBJ2-2; the D gene is possibly TRBD1 (6 bases). The CDR3 loop spans 15 amino acids. Trimming took 3 bases from V and 2 from J, leaving 10 bases between them. In germline, CDR1 is SGHDN, CDR2 FVKESK. The CDR3 bases are TGTGCCAGCAGCCAGTTCAGGGGTAACACCGGGGAGCTGTTTTTT. Encoded protein: CASSQFRGNTGELFF.

V and J are TRBV7-9 and TRBJ1-1; D might be TRBD1 (6 bases). The CDR3 contains 15 residues. V lost 6 bases and J 10 bases, leaving 24 bases between the germline ends. Germline V CDR1 and CDR2: SEHNR, FQNEAQ (reference sequence). Here the CDR3 DNA reads TGTGCCAGCAGTATCACGACACAGGGTTGGAGTGTAGCTTTCTTT. Its protein is CASSITTQGWSVAFF.

Note on this clone: Distinct nucleotide sequences in the sample also encode this CDR3. This chain joins TRBV7-9 and TRBJ2-5; D may be TRBD1 (5 bases). The CDR3 spans 14 residues. V was pared by 1 base and J by 1 base, with 7 bases between. CDR1 SEHNR and CDR2 FQNEAQ come from the germline V gene (reference sequence). Here the CDR3 reads CASSLGRAQETQYF. Written as DNA, the CDR3 is TGTGCCAGCAGCTTAGGCAGGGCCCAAGAGACCCAGTACTTC.

The rearrangement joins TRBV6-5 to TRBJ1-6; D not certain. The CDR3 has 14 residues. V was trimmed by 0 bases and J by 8 bases, leaving 8 bases between them. Germline lookup yields CDR1 MNHEY and CDR2 SVGAGI. CDR3 sequence: CASSYSGTDSPLHF. The CDR3, as DNA: TGTGCCAGCAGTTACTCGGGCACGGATTCACCCCTCCACTTT.

The chain links TRBV30 to TRBJ1-2, with a tentative D call TRBD1 (6 bases). The germline V gene encodes CDR1 GTSNPN and CDR2 SVGIG (reference sequence). V lost 1 base to trimming and J lost 3 bases, with 9 bases between them. The CDR3 consists of 13 residues. In DNA form, the CDR3 reads TGTGCCTGGAGTGAGGACAGTCACTATGGCTACACCTTC. It translates to CAWSEDSHYGYTF. The full variable domain, completed using reference TRBV30 and TRBJ1-2, is SQTIHQWPATLVQPVGSPLSLECTVEGTSNPNLYWYRQAAGRGLQLLFYSVGIGQISSEVPQNLSASRPQDRQFILSSKKLLLSDSGFYLCAWSEDSHYGYTFGSGTRLTVV.

The rearrangement uses TRBV5-1 and TRBJ1-1, with 10 bases lining up with TRBD1. This CDR3 contains 16 residues. In germline, CDR1 is SGHRS, CDR2 YFSETQ. The J segment lost 3 bases and the V segment lost 0 bases, leaving 5 bases of the junction unmatched. The CDR3 DNA reads as TGCGCCAGCAGCTTGGTGGGACAGGGGTTGGACACTGAAGCTTTCTTT. Residues: CASSLVGQGLDTEAFF.

This clone was observed a handful of times. The CDR3 region has the DNA TGTGCCAGCACCCCGGGGGGGGGCGGGCGTCAGCCCCAGCATTTT. It yields the protein CASTPGGGGRQPQHF. The chain uses TRBV2 and TRBJ1-5; D is possibly TRBD1 (6 bases). CDR3 length equals 15 residues. Trimming removed 7 bases from V and 6 bases from J, with 19 bases in between. The germline CDR1 and CDR2 sequences are SNHLY and FYNNEI.

Only one count was recorded for this clone. The CDR3 protein is CASNRGGFTDTQYF. The CDR3 coding sequence is TGTGCCAGCAATAGGGGTGGGTTCACAGATACGCAGTATTTT. The J gene is TRBJ2-3, the V gene TRBV7-9, with D perhaps TRBD1 (5 bases). Germline loops: CDR1 SEHNR, CDR2 FQNEAQ (reference sequence). The CDR3 spans 14 residues. The ends were cut back, 7 bases at V and 2 bases at J, with 13 bases in the middle.

In DNA form, the CDR3 reads TGTGCCAGCAGTTCTGCAGATACGCAGTATTTT. It specifies CASSSADTQYF. V is TRBV12-3 or TRBV12-4 and J is TRBJ2-3; no definite D call. Trimming cost V 4 bases and J 4 bases, with 3 bases left between them. The CDR3 sequence is 11 residues long.

This clone was picked up one time. The rearrangement joins TRBV7-9 to TRBJ1-1, with 7 bases that match TRBD1. This CDR3 contains 15 residues. CDR1 is SEHNR and CDR2 is FQNEAQ in the germline V gene (reference sequence). Trimming removed 1 base from V and 3 bases from J; junction bases left unmatched: 5. The CDR3 nucleotides are TGTGCCAGCAGCTTAGACAGGGGAGTCGACACTGAAGCTTTCTTT. Translation: CASSLDRGVDTEAFF.

V and J are TRBV7-9 and TRBJ1-5; D is possibly TRBD1 (6 bases). V gave up 4 bases and J gave up 4 bases, with 14 bases separating them. In germline, CDR1 is SEHNR, CDR2 FQNEAQ (reference sequence). The CDR3 is 15 residues long. The CDR3 reads CASSSGGRMNQPQHF. For the CDR3, the DNA is TGTGCCAGCAGCTCCGGGGGGCGAATGAATCAGCCCCAGCATTTT.

This chain links TRBV19 with TRBJ2-5; 7 positions match TRBD2. Germline assignment: CDR1 LNHDA and CDR2 SQIVND (reference sequence). Germline trimming cut 5 bases from V and 4 bases from J; bases unmatched to any gene: 13. CDR3 length: 16 amino acids. CDR3 DNA: TGTGCCAGTAGTGCCGCTGGCGGGAGAGGTCCAGAGACCCAGTACTTC. Translating gives CASSAAGGRGPETQYF. Variable domain in full (rest from reference TRBV19 and TRBJ2-5): DGGITQSPKYLFRKEGQNVTLSCEQNLNHDAMYWYRQDPGQGLRLIYYSQIVNDFQKGDIAEGYSVSREKKESFPLTVTSAQKNPTAFYLCASSAAGGRGPETQYFGPGTRLLVL.

The CDR3 spells CASSQLAGLTDTQYF. Written as DNA, the CDR3 is TGTGCCAGCAGCCAACTAGCGGGCCTCACAGATACGCAGTATTTT. The rearrangement joins TRBV4-2 to TRBJ2-3; 8 bases map to TRBD2. V shed 2 bases, J shed 2 bases, and the junction held 3 bases outside the gene matches. From germline, CDR1 is LGHNA and CDR2 YNFKEQ. The CDR3 totals 15 residues.